This entry describes one TCR beta chain. Its cognate antigen is unknown. Germline V gene data show CDR1 as SGHVS and CDR2 as FQNEAQ. Between the trimmed V and J ends, which lost 1 base and 6 bases, there was a span of 7 bases. The CDR3 runs to 13 residues. This record belongs to a study of cytomegalovirus exposure and HLA in healthy donors. Study results and caveats: CMV antigen specificity of three CMV-associated chains was confirmed in vitro. TCR beta V- and J-gene trimming, according to a later analysis, was linked to a missense DCLRE1C variant.

The PCR contained 60 Vbeta and 13 Jbeta primers. The method was immunoSEQ multiplex PCR; TCRdb's version includes in-frame clones alone and lacks a portion of them. Of 200,000 to 250,000 clones detected, just under 85% appear once; the ten largest clones hold about 0.58%. The sample taken for sequencing was PBMCs. The rearrangement links TRBV7-8 to TRBJ1-5; possibly TRBD1 for D (5 bases). The source of this sequence is a woman in her thirties or forties in good health and CMV-seronegative. This chain's CDR3 is CASSLGGAQPQHF. CDR3 coding DNA: TGTGCCAGCAGCTTAGGTGGGGCTCAGCCCCAGCATTTT.